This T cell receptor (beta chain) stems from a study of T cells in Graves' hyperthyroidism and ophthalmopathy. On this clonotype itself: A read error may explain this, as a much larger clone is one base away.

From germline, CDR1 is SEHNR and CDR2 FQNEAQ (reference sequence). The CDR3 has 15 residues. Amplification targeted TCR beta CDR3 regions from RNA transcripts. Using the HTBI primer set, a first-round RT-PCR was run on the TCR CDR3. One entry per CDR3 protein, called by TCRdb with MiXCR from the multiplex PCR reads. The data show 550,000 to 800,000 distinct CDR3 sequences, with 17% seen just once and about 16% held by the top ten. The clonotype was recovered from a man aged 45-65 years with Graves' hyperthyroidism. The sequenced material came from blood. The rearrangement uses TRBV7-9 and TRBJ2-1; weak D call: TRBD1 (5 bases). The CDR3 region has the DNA TGTGCCAGCAGCTTGAGACAGAGCTCCTGCAATGAGCAGTTCTTC. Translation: CASSLRQSSCNEQFF.